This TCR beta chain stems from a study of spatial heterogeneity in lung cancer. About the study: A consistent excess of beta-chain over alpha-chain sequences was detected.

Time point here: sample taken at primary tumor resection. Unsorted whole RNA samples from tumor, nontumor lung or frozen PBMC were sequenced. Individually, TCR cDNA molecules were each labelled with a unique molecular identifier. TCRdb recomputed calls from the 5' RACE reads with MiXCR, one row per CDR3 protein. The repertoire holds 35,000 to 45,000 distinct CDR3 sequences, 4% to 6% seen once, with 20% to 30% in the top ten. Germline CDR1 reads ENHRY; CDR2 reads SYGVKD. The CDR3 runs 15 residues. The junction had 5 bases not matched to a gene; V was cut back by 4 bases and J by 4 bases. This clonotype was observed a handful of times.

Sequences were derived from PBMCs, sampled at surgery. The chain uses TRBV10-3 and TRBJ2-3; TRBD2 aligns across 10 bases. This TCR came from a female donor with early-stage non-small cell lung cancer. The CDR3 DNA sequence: TGTGCCATCAGTGGTCTAGCGGGGGTTTCAGATACGCAGTATTTT. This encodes CAISGLAGVSDTQYF.